This T cell receptor (beta chain) was sequenced during a study of T cells in Graves' hyperthyroidism and ophthalmopathy. The germline CDR1 and CDR2 sequences are ENHRY and SYGVKD. The junction had 5 bases not matched to a gene; V was cut back by 4 bases and J by 4 bases. CDR3 length: 16 amino acids. TCR beta CDR3 regions were amplified from RNA transcripts. A first-round RT-PCR of the TCR CDR3 used the HTBI primer set. Using its own MiXCR run on the multiplex PCR reads, TCRdb lists one record per CDR3 protein. The table has approximately 530,000 distinct CDR3 sequences, about 20% seen once. Investigators excluded patients with uncontrolled infection, other autoimmune disease, pregnancy or lactation. Together with thyroid ultrasound, orbital computed tomography, serum thyroxine and TRAb, clinical symptoms were used for diagnoses. Using around 10 ml of fresh peripheral blood, PBMCs were prepared. Study-wide results and limits: A 13 V-J signature model discriminated ophthalmopathy versus stable hyperthyroidism.

This clonotype has only a few counts. Its antigen is not known. Material for sequencing was blood. The chain couples TRBV10-3 to TRBJ2-1, with TRBD2 identical over 12 bases. The clonotype was recovered from a man aged 35 to 55 with Graves' ophthalmopathy. The CDR3 here is CAISATSGSAYNEQFF. The CDR3 DNA is TGTGCCATCAGTGCGACTAGCGGGAGTGCGTACAATGAGCAGTTCTTC.